These 6 T cell receptor beta chains were all obtained from the same sample, sequenced in a study of early T cells in non-severe SARS-CoV-2 infection. TCRdb re-analysed the 5' RACE reads in MiXCR, keeping a single row per CDR3 protein. The sample gives roughly 24,000 distinct CDR3 sequences, 3.5% to 5% of which show up once; under 10% is in the top ten. Material for sequencing was whole blood. Receptor source: an adult who was a healthcare worker with PCR-confirmed SARS-CoV-2 infection or an uninfected control (not recorded which).

This clonotype was observed at least ten times. The rearrangement links TRBV28 to TRBJ1-3; 10 bases align to TRBD1. CDR1 MDHEN and CDR2 SYDVKM come from the germline V gene. With 7 bases clipped from V and 2 bases from J, the junction kept 11 bases outside the gene matches. The CDR3 length is 17 residues. DNA of the CDR3: TGTGCCAGCATAACCCGGGGGGACAGGGGTACTGGAAACACCATATATTTT. Translated, it gives CASITRGDRGTGNTIYF.

J is TRBJ2-1 and V is TRBV19, with D unclear. Germline CDR1 is LNHDA and CDR2 is SQIVND (reference sequence). The CDR3 consists of 11 residues. V lost 0 bases and J 9 bases, leaving 3 bases between the germline ends. The CDR3 DNA reads as TGTGCCAGTAGTATAGAGGGTGAGCAGTTCTTC. Its translation: CASSIEGEQFF.

This clonotype was recorded a few times. CDR3 loop: CASSQVQAGDSYEQYF. The CDR3 coding sequence is TGCGCCAGCAGCCAAGTTCAAGCGGGGGACTCCTACGAGCAGTACTTC. The rearrangement links TRBV4-3 to TRBJ2-7; 8 nucleotides match TRBD2. CDR1 and CDR2 from the germline V gene are LGHNA and YSLEER. The CDR3 runs 16 residues. V lost 1 base, J lost 0 bases, and 5 bases stayed unmatched.

CDR3 DNA sequence: TGTGCCAGCCACTCCGGGACACCATTGAACACTGAAGCTTTCTTT. It is translated as CASHSGTPLNTEAFF. J is TRBJ1-1 and V is TRBV28; D may be TRBD1 (6 bases). V was trimmed by 8 bases and J by 0 bases, leaving 16 bases between them. This CDR3 has 15 residues. CDR1 MDHEN and CDR2 SYDVKM come from the germline V gene.

This clonotype was detected a few times. The rearrangement uses TRBV7-6 and TRBJ2-2, with a weak D call TRBD1 (6 bases). Between the trimmed V and J ends, which lost 7 bases and 7 bases, there was a span of 13 bases. Germline CDR1 SGHVS, CDR2 FNYEAQ. The CDR3 extends over 13 amino acids. The CDR3 spells CASTESTGGELFF. CDR3 DNA sequence: TGTGCCAGCACAGAATCGACAGGCGGGGAGCTGTTTTTT.

This chain connects TRBV10-1 to TRBJ2-2; 8 nucleotides line up with TRBD1. With 4 bases clipped from V and 4 bases from J, the junction kept 2 bases outside the gene matches. The CDR3 is 14 residues long. Germline V gene data show CDR1 as WNHNN and CDR2 as SYGVQD (reference sequence). CDR3 residues: CASSGTGSTGELFF. DNA for the CDR3: TGCGCCAGCAGTGGGACAGGGAGCACCGGGGAGCTGTTTTTT.